This T cell receptor beta chain emerged from a study of blood T cell repertoires in COVID-19. Sequencing was performed with immunoSEQ multiplex PCR; in TCRdb, only in-frame clones are kept and a portion is missing. The data contain 300,000 or so clones, just over 85% of them singletons. Turning to this clone: Compared with germline, one end of the junction differs, possibly owing to a read error.

The CDR3 is 11 amino acids. This chain connects TRBV12-3 or TRBV12-4 to TRBJ1-3; D is possibly TRBD1 (6 bases). Sequencing was performed on PBMCs or T cells enriched from blood (not recorded which). This TCR was sampled from a woman in her thirties or forties with acute COVID-19. As DNA, the CDR3 is TGCTGGGGGCAGGGGACAAACACCATATATTTT. As protein: CWGQGTNTIYF.